The TCR beta chain under discussion was sequenced for a study of T cell repertoires in cytomegalovirus infection. Across the study: Public TCR beta signatures provided an indication of both CMV infection and a matching HLA type.

There are a few counts of this clonotype. The antigen is undetermined. General study findings and limits: The ex vivo response was dominated by HLA-C-restricted CMV-specific TCR beta clonotypes. Carriers of CMV and the relevant HLA type were discriminated by public TCR beta frequency.

Trimming shortened V by 4 bases and J by 0 bases, and 16 bases separated the two germline ends. The CDR3 covers 17 residues. Germline lookup yields CDR1 MNHEY and CDR2 SMNVEV (reference sequence). TCRdb analysed the reads with MiXCR anew, one entry per CDR3 protein. The data show approximately 630,000 distinct CDR3 sequences, approximately 24% seen once. The source is a human donor in good health (CMV status not recorded). Some clones in this sample may be carry-over from other donors' samples. Sequencing was done on a sample of CD8+ T cells from PBMCs. The V call is TRBV27, the J call TRBJ1-3, with D perhaps TRBD1 (6 bases). Here the CDR3 reads CASSSPLRGSSGNTIYF. The CDR3 DNA follows: TGTGCCAGCAGTTCCCCCCTCAGGGGCTCCTCTGGAAACACCATATATTTT.